The 25 T cell receptor beta chains below were found in one sample sequenced in a study of control samples from healthy donors and cancer patients. Using immunoSEQ multiplex PCR, the repertoire was profiled, and TCRdb retains in-frame clones only, with some absent. The data hold 130,000 or so clones, with 70% to 90% observed a single time. Sequenced material: blood. The receptors were gathered from a man aged 50 to 59 in good health.

The chain combines TRBV7-2 with TRBJ2-7; the D is unclear. The germline V gene encodes CDR1 SGHTA and CDR2 FQGNSA. Trimming removed 3 bases at V and 6 bases at J, with 12 bases between. The CDR3 length is 13 residues. CDR3: CASSLSQVGEQYF. CDR3 bases: TGTGCCAGCAGCTTGAGTCAGGTCGGCGAGCAGTACTTC.

The genes are TRBV5-1 and TRBJ1-6, with 8 bases aligning to TRBD1. This CDR3 has 16 amino acids. Germline values: CDR1 SGHRS, CDR2 YFSETQ. Trimming removed 2 bases from V and 7 bases from J; junction bases left unmatched: 8. The CDR3 DNA sequence: TGCGCCAGCAGCTTTGACGACAGGGGAGGAAATTCACCCCTCCACTTT. As protein: CASSFDDRGGNSPLHF.

The rearrangement links TRBV7-2 to TRBJ2-7; 9 nucleotides match TRBD1. The CDR3 spans 15 residues. Germline V gene lookup returns CDR1 SGHTA and CDR2 FQGNSA. V shed 4 bases, J shed 2 bases, and the junction held 6 bases outside the gene matches. Here the CDR3 DNA reads TGTGCCAGCAGCTCTTCCGGGACAGGGACCTACGAGCAGTACTTC. Its protein is CASSSSGTGTYEQYF.

This clone was detected once. The chain employs TRBV15 and TRBJ2-1, with 7 bases identical to TRBD2. The CDR3 runs to 15 residues. Germline lookup yields CDR1 LNHNV and CDR2 YYDKDF (reference sequence). The trim removed 1 base at V and 3 bases at J, leaving 3 bases unmatched. CDR3: CATSRGGGIYNEQFF. For the CDR3, the DNA is TGTGCCACCAGCAGAGGGGGGGGAATCTACAATGAGCAGTTCTTC.

This sequence joins TRBV29-1 and TRBJ2-6; possible D gene TRBD2, 6 bases. V was clipped by 7 bases and J by 0 bases, with 7 bases between them. CDR3 size: 13 residues. Per germline, CDR1 SQVTM and CDR2 ANQGSEA. The CDR3 sequence is CSAGGSGANVLTF. CDR3 nucleotides: TGCAGCGCCGGGGGCTCTGGGGCCAACGTCCTGACTTTC.

The chain has TRBV4-3 and TRBJ1-5, with D possibly TRBD1 on 6 matching bases. V lost 0 bases, J lost 7 bases, and 13 bases lay in between. Per the germline V gene, CDR1 is LGHNA and CDR2 is YSLEER. This CDR3 has 15 residues. The CDR3 loop is CASSQDFGTYQPQHF. Here the CDR3 DNA reads TGCGCCAGCAGCCAAGATTTCGGGACATACCAGCCCCAGCATTTT.

This chain connects TRBV7-2 to TRBJ1-3; no firm D call. V shed 1 base and J shed 0 bases, with 7 bases lying between them. This CDR3 region has 15 residues. The V gene's germline CDR1 is SGHTA and CDR2 FQGNSA. CDR3 sequence reads: CASSLEGISGNTIYF. In DNA, the CDR3 is TGTGCCAGCAGCTTAGAGGGCATCTCTGGAAACACCATATATTTT. The entire variable domain, with the rest obtained from reference TRBV7-2 and TRBJ1-3, is as follows: GAGVSQSPSNKVTEKGKDVELRCDPISGHTALYWYRQSLGQGLEFLIYFQGNSAPDKSGLPSDRFSAERTGGSVSTLTIQRTQQEDSAVYLCASSLEGISGNTIYFGEGSWLTVV.

The chain is built from TRBV5-1 and TRBJ2-1; D is uncertain. Germline V gene lookup returns CDR1 SGHRS and CDR2 YFSETQ. The CDR3 is 15 amino acids. V shed 0 bases and J shed 3 bases, with 10 bases lying between them. The CDR3 region is CASSLAADFYNEQFF. For the CDR3, the DNA is TGCGCCAGCAGCTTGGCTGCAGATTTCTACAATGAGCAGTTCTTC.

In this sample, this clone turned up once. The chain is built from TRBV18 and TRBJ1-1; 7 bases align to TRBD1. V shed 3 bases, J shed 0 bases, and the junction held 4 bases outside the gene matches. The V gene's germline CDR1 is KGHSH and CDR2 LQKENI. The CDR3 length is 15 residues. CDR3 nucleotides: TGTGCCAGCTCACCGACAGGGCCTATGAACACTGAAGCTTTCTTT. Translated, it gives CASSPTGPMNTEAFF. Full variable domain (rest looked up from reference TRBV18 and TRBJ1-1): NAGVMQNPRHLVRRRGQEARLRCSPMKGHSHVYWYRQLPEEGLKFMVYLQKENIIDESGMPKERFSAEFPKEGPSILRIQQVVRGDSAAYFCASSPTGPMNTEAFFGQGTRLTVV.

The chain recombines TRBV27 with TRBJ1-5; D perhaps matches TRBD1 (6 bases). This CDR3 is 17 amino acids long. Per the germline V gene, CDR1 is MNHEY and CDR2 is SMNVEV (reference sequence). V dropped 6 bases and J dropped 1 base, with 19 bases sitting between them. The CDR3 here is CASRTRDNHRSNQPQHF. CDR3 nucleotide sequence: TGTGCCAGCAGGACGCGGGACAACCATCGGAGCAATCAGCCCCAGCATTTT.

The rearrangement links TRBV28 to TRBJ2-1; 8 bases are shared with TRBD2. CDR3 size: 15 residues. The germline gives CDR1 MDHEN, CDR2 SYDVKM. V lost 4 bases and J lost 7; bases outside the gene matches: 9. Here the CDR3 DNA reads TGTGCCAGCAGTTGGTTAGGCGGGGGGCGAAATGAGCAGTTCTTC. This gives the protein CASSWLGGGRNEQFF.

The chain couples TRBV5-1 to TRBJ1-2; D possibly corresponds to TRBD1 (5 bases). The CDR3 has 16 amino acids. The germline gives CDR1 SGHRS, CDR2 YFSETQ. V was shortened by 0 bases and J by 5 bases, with 17 bases between the two germline ends. CDR3 nucleotide sequence: TGCGCCAGCAGCTTGGGGACGACAAGGGGCGGGTATGGCTACACCTTC. Its protein product is CASSLGTTRGGYGYTF.

The CDR3 DNA reads TGCGCCAGCAGCTTGGTAGGTAGGGGACGCCATGGCTACACCTTC. Translated: CASSLVGRGRHGYTF. V and J are TRBV5-1 and TRBJ1-2; D is perhaps TRBD1 (5 bases). This CDR3 has 15 residues. Trimming took off 0 bases at V and 6 bases at J, with 15 bases between the two ends. Germline CDR1 reads SGHRS; CDR2 reads YFSETQ. The complete variable domain, with remaining parts taken from reference TRBV5-1 and TRBJ1-2, reads KAGVTQTPRYLIKTRGQQVTLSCSPISGHRSVSWYQQTPGQGLQFLFEYFSETQRNKGNFPGRFSGRQFSNSRSEMNVSTLELGDSALYLCASSLVGRGRHGYTFGSGTRLTVV.

The chain couples TRBV27 to TRBJ1-5; the D is unclear. V was cut by 5 bases and J by 0 bases, with 11 bases left in between. CDR1 and CDR2 from the germline V gene are MNHEY and SMNVEV (reference sequence). The CDR3 extends over 15 amino acids. CDR3 coding DNA: TGTGCCAGCAGTCCTCAGGAGAATAGCAATCAGCCCCAGCATTTT. This encodes CASSPQENSNQPQHF.

The chain employs TRBV30 and TRBJ1-2; 7 bases fit TRBD1. CDR1 is GTSNPN, CDR2 SVGIG, per germline (reference sequence). After removal of 2 bases from V and 2 bases from J, the junction contained 5 bases not matched to a gene. CDR3 length: 14 residues. CDR3 bases: TGTGCCTGGAGTCCATTGACAGGGAACTATGGCTACACCTTC. Protein product: CAWSPLTGNYGYTF.

This clone occurred once. The CDR3 loop is CASSFDRTYGYTF. The DNA of the CDR3 is TGTGCCAGCAGCTTCGACAGGACATATGGCTACACCTTC. The rearrangement uses TRBV7-2 and TRBJ1-2; D is perhaps TRBD1 (6 bases). The CDR3 runs to 13 residues. CDR1 and CDR2 from the germline V gene are SGHTA and FQGNSA. V lost 3 bases to trimming and J lost 5 bases, with 10 bases between them. The full variable domain, in which reference TRBV7-2 and TRBJ1-2 provide the parts outside the CDR3, is GAGVSQSPSNKVTEKGKDVELRCDPISGHTALYWYRQSLGQGLEFLIYFQGNSAPDKSGLPSDRFSAERTGGSVSTLTIQRTQQEDSAVYLCASSFDRTYGYTFGSGTRLTVV.

The chain carries TRBV4-1 and TRBJ1-6; a weak D match, TRBD1 (5 bases). Germline values: CDR1 MGHRA, CDR2 YSYEKL. The CDR3 consists of 16 residues. Trimming pared 0 bases from V and 7 bases from J, leaving 13 bases between. The CDR3 region has the DNA TGCGCCAGCAGCCAAGAGGAGGGACGGACCAATTCACCCCTCCACTTT. Encoded protein: CASSQEEGRTNSPLHF.

The chain has TRBV6-1 and TRBJ2-7, with D unresolved. CDR1 MNHNS and CDR2 SASEGT come from the germline V gene. The CDR3 spans 16 residues. V lost 5 bases, J lost 2 bases, and 19 bases lay in between. The CDR3 DNA reads as TGTGCCAGCAGTCAAGTTTTGGCGCGGAATCCCTACGAGCAGTACTTC. Translating gives CASSQVLARNPYEQYF.

The CDR3 protein is CASSYSEGKNTEAFF. The CDR3 bases are TGTGCCAGCAGTTACTCGGAGGGAAAGAACACTGAAGCTTTCTTT. The chain recombines TRBV6-5 with TRBJ1-1; D is undetermined. Per the germline V gene, CDR1 is MNHEY and CDR2 is SVGAGI. The CDR3 is 15 amino acids. V lost 0 bases to trimming and J lost 1 base, with 9 bases between them.

The chain employs TRBV4-1 and TRBJ2-2; tentatively, D is TRBD2 (5 bases). The CDR3 extends over 17 amino acids. Germline loops: CDR1 MGHRA, CDR2 YSYEKL. V gave up 0 bases and J gave up 7 bases, with 18 bases separating them. The chain's CDR3 is CASSQEVPVSLVGELFF. CDR3 nucleotide sequence: TGCGCCAGCAGCCAAGAGGTTCCAGTATCACTAGTCGGGGAGCTGTTTTTT.

The chain employs TRBV16 and TRBJ1-3; TRBD1 is a possible D gene (5 bases). Germline-derived CDR1 and CDR2 are KGHSY and FQNENV. This CDR3 is 15 amino acids long. V dropped 4 bases and J dropped 0 bases, with 10 bases sitting between them. The CDR3 loop reads CASSLRDLSGNTIYF. The CDR3 DNA reads as TGTGCCAGCAGCCTAAGGGACCTCTCTGGAAACACCATATATTTT.

A word on this clone: Other DNA variants within this sample encode the same CDR3. The rearrangement links TRBV5-1 to TRBJ1-1; D might be TRBD1 (6 bases). V was pared by 3 bases and J by 3 bases, with 12 bases between. From germline, CDR1 is SGHRS and CDR2 YFSETQ. The CDR3 contains 14 residues. Here the CDR3 DNA reads TGCGCCAGCAGCTACAGGGCGGGGGACACTGAAGCTTTCTTT. Its translation: CASSYRAGDTEAFF.

The chain has TRBV5-1 and TRBJ2-3; D is perhaps TRBD1 (6 bases). The V end lost 4 bases, the J end lost 2 bases, and 11 bases lay between the germline ends. Germline CDR1 reads SGHRS; CDR2 reads YFSETQ. The CDR3 is made up of 14 amino acids. The DNA of the CDR3 is TGCGCCAGCAGCGCCGACAGGTCCACAGATACGCAGTATTTT. It specifies CASSADRSTDTQYF.

This chain connects TRBV2 to TRBJ2-5; D possibly matches TRBD1 or TRBD2 (6 bases each). V was clipped by 7 bases and J by 4 bases, with 13 bases between them. CDR1 is SNHLY and CDR2 is FYNNEI in the germline V gene. This CDR3 has 13 amino acids. CDR3 DNA sequence: TGTGCCAGCACCTTAGGGGGGTTAGAGACCCAGTACTTC. Translation: CASTLGGLETQYF. Variable domain in full (rest from reference TRBV2 and TRBJ2-5): EPEVTQTPSHQVTQMGQEVILRCVPISNHLYFYWYRQILGQKVEFLVSFYNNEISEKSEIFDDQFSVERPDGSNFTLKIRSTKLEDSAMYFCASTLGGLETQYFGPGTRLLVL.

The chain employs TRBV10-2 and TRBJ2-7, with 7 bases identical to TRBD1. The V gene end was trimmed by 6 bases and the J gene end by 1 base; junction bases not matched to a gene: 6. Germline loops: CDR1 WSHSY, CDR2 SAAADI. The length of the CDR3 is 14 residues. The CDR3 here is CASRADRVSYEQYF. Here the CDR3 DNA reads TGCGCCAGCAGGGCCGACAGGGTGTCCTACGAGCAGTACTTC.